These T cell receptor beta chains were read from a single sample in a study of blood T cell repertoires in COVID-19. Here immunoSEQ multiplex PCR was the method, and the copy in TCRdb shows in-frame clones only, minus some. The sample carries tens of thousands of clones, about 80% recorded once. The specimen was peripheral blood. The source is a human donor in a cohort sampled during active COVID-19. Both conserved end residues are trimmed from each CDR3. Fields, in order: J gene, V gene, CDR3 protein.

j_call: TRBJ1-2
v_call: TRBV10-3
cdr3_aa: AISESGVYYGYT

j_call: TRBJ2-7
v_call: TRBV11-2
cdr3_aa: ASSPRRGYEQY

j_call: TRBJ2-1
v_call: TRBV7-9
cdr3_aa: ASSTTSGAYYEQF

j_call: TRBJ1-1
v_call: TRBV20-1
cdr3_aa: SVLSTEAF

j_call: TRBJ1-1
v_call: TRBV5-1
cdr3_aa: ASTGTGGIEAF

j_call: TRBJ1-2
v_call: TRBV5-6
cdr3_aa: ASSARDRGYGYT

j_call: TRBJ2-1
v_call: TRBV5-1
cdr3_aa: ASSVAGTSGYNEQF

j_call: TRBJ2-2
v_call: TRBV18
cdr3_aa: ASSGGTVNTGELF

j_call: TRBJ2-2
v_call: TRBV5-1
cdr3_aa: ASSLAAGRAGELF

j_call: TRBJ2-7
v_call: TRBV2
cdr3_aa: ASSEQGNFYEQY

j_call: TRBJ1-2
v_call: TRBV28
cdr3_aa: ATQTGSVGYT

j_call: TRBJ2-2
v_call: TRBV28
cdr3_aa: ASSPPGILVTGELF

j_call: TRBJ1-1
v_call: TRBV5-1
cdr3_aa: ASSLGGSGTEAF

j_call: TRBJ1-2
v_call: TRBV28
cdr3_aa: ASSFSQPGGASYGYT

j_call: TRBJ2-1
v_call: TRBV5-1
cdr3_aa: ASSPRANEQF

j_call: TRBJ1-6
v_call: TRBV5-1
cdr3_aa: ASSWGQGNNSPLH

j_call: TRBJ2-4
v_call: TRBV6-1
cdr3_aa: ASSEAGGVDIQY

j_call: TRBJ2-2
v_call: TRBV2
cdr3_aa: ASRGGGNTGELF

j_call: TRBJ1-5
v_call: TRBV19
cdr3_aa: ASSIRVAQGVSNQPQH

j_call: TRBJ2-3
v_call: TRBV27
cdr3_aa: ASLRLSSTDTQY

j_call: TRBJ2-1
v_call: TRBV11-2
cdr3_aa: ASSPSGGATYEQF

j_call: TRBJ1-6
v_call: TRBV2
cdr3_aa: ASSLRDSDSPLH

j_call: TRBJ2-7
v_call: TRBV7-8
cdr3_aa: ASSSRQFSYEQY

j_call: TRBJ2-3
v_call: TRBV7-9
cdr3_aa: ASSLGGLAGISDTQY

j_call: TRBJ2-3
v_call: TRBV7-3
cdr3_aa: ASSLTTGGAGTQY

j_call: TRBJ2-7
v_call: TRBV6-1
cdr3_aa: ASSEGTAKGVEQY

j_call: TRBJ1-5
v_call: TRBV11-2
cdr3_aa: TSSQDRDQPQH

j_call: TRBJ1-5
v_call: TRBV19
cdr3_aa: ASSIGSGTGGQPQH

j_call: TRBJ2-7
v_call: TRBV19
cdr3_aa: ASSILAGGYEQY

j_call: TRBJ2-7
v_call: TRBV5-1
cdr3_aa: ASSLDYGQGYEQY

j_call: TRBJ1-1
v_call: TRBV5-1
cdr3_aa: ASSRTGPNTEAF

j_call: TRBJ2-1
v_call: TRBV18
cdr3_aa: ASSPLPGTGSYNEQF

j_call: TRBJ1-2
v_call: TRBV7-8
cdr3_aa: ASSYLQGPSYGYT